This entry is about one T cell receptor beta chain. The data derive from a study of blood T cell repertoires in COVID-19. Background on the study: Specimens from acute and convalescent COVID-19 originated in the United States, Italy and Spain.

Source study methods: Quantification of nucleated cells was approximated via reference gene primer amplification. Some clones are missing from TCRdb's copy, which holds only in-frame ones; the method was immunoSEQ multiplex PCR. Clone size and the V and J calls come from that table; the DNA yielded D and trimming. The sample contains 90,000 to 150,000 clones, around three quarters of which appear only once. The V end was cut by 4 bases, the J end by 8 bases, with 18 bases between. The CDR3 is made up of 15 amino acids. Germline V gives CDR1 SGHRS, CDR2 YFSETQ. The sequence came from a woman at least 80 years old with acute or convalescent COVID-19. Sequencing was performed on peripheral blood. The chain combines TRBV5-1 with TRBJ1-4; tentative D call: TRBD1 (5 bases). The CDR3 bases are TGCGCCAGCAGCAACTTTGGGCAGGGCACGGAAAAACTGTTTTTT. Residues: CASSNFGQGTEKLFF.